A single sample gave rise to the 3 T cell receptor beta chains below, sequenced in a study of cytotoxic CD8 clonotypes in ibrutinib-treated CLL. The method was immunoSEQ multiplex PCR; TCRdb's version includes in-frame clones alone and lacks a portion of them. The sample records approximately 340,000 clones, approximately 67% being singletons. Material: PBMCs, obtained after 36 months of ibrutinib treatment. These receptors were obtained from a human donor with chronic lymphocytic leukemia.

CDR3 DNA sequence: TGTGCCAGCAGTTCTTATCCAAGAAACACTGAAGCTTTCTTT. This encodes CASSSYPRNTEAFF. This chain uses TRBV6-5 with TRBJ1-1; no firm D call. The CDR3 is 14 amino acids. The V end lost 4 bases, the J end lost 2 bases, and 11 bases lay between the germline ends. From germline, CDR1 is MNHEY and CDR2 SVGAGI.

This sequence joins TRBV9 and TRBJ2-3, with no clear D. Germline V gene sequence: CDR1 SGDLS, CDR2 YYNGEE. The ends were cut back, 0 bases at V and 1 base at J, with 6 bases in the middle. The CDR3 totals 14 residues. The CDR3 sequence: CASSVGVGTDTQYF. The DNA for the CDR3 is TGTGCCAGCAGCGTAGGGGTCGGCACAGATACGCAGTATTTT.

The V and J genes are TRBV7-9 and TRBJ1-1; D might be TRBD1 (5 bases). The CDR3 spans 13 residues. Trimming stripped 5 bases from V and 4 bases from J, with 11 bases between. Germline values: CDR1 SEHNR, CDR2 FQNEAQ (reference sequence). The CDR3 coding sequence is TGTGCCAGCAGCGTCCGGGACTCCACTGAAGCTTTCTTT. Translated: CASSVRDSTEAFF.